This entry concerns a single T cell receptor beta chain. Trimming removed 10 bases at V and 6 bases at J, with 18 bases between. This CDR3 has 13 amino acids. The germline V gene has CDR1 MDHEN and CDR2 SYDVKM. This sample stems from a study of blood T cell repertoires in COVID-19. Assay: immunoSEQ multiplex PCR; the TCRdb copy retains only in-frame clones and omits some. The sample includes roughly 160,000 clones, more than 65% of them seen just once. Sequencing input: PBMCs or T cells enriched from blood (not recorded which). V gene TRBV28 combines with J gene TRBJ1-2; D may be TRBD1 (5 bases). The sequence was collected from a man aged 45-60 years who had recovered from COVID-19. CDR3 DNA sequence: TGTGCCACCGCGGGGCCGTTCGGGGATGGCTACACCTTC. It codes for CATAGPFGDGYTF.